This T cell receptor beta chain appears in the sequencing data of a study of blood T cell repertoires in COVID-19. In Cohort 3, a recovered donor had either two negative PCRs, clearance, or symptom resolution. Source study methods: Estimates of nucleated cell counts were drawn from the amplification of reference gene primers. Some clones are missing from TCRdb's copy, which holds only in-frame ones; the method was immunoSEQ multiplex PCR. V, J and clone size derive from that table, while D and trimming were established from the DNA sequence. The table includes around 250,000 clones, roughly 86% detected once. V lost 3 bases to trimming and J lost 8 bases; unmatched junction nucleotides: 12. CDR1 is SEHNR and CDR2 is FQNEAQ in the germline V gene (reference sequence). The CDR3 is 15 residues long.

The chain has TRBV7-9 and TRBJ1-2; 7 bases map to TRBD1. Material for sequencing was PBMCs or T cells enriched from blood (not recorded which). The TCR originated in a woman between 45 and 60 years old who had recovered from COVID-19. The CDR3 region is CASSFTTGLWGGYTF. The DNA of the CDR3 is TGTGCCAGCAGCTTTACGACAGGGCTTTGGGGAGGCTACACCTTC.